The 14 T cell receptor beta chains below all came from one sample that was sequenced in a study of blood T cell repertoires in COVID-19. Profiling relied on immunoSEQ multiplex PCR, and the TCRdb table lists in-frame clones only, not all of them. The data hold more than 65,000 clones, with roughly 88% observed a single time. Sequenced input: peripheral blood. The receptors come from a woman in her 50s with acute or convalescent COVID-19.

The chain carries TRBV7-3 and TRBJ2-1; a weak D match, TRBD2 (5 bases). V gave up 0 bases and J gave up 7 bases, with 10 bases separating them. Germline V lookup: CDR1 SGHTA, CDR2 FQGTGA. This CDR3 is 14 amino acids long. CDR3 protein: CASSLTGSRNEQFF. The CDR3 DNA follows: TGTGCCAGCAGCTTAACGGGGAGCAGAAATGAGCAGTTCTTC.

The J gene is TRBJ1-5, the V gene TRBV6-5, with D tentatively TRBD1 (5 bases). Trimming removed 5 bases at V and 7 bases at J, with 18 bases between. CDR1 is MNHEY and CDR2 is SVGAGI in the germline V gene. This CDR3 spans 15 amino acids. The CDR3 loop is CASSPRRGWGQPQHF. The CDR3 nucleotides read TGTGCCAGCAGTCCCCGACGGGGGTGGGGCCAGCCCCAGCATTTT.

CDR3 in amino acids: CASSLVGQEQFF. The CDR3, as DNA: TGTGCCAGCTCACTTGTAGGACAGGAGCAGTTCTTC. The chain employs TRBV18 and TRBJ2-1, with D tentatively TRBD1 (6 bases). CDR1 is KGHSH, CDR2 LQKENI, per germline. The CDR3 spans 12 residues. The ends were cut back, 4 bases at V and 10 bases at J, with 11 bases in the middle.

This clone turned up a few times. The J gene is TRBJ1-1, the V gene TRBV4-2; D ambiguous. The CDR3 totals 15 residues. V was shortened by 2 bases and J by 0 bases, with 10 bases between the two germline ends. Germline assignment: CDR1 LGHNA and CDR2 YNFKEQ. The CDR3 coding sequence is TGTGCCAGCAGCCAAAGTACAGCAATGAACACTGAAGCTTTCTTT. Translated: CASSQSTAMNTEAFF.

This clone was counted between two and nine times. V gene TRBV19 combines with J gene TRBJ1-2; maybe TRBD1 (6 bases). CDR3 size: 15 residues. CDR1 and CDR2 from the germline V gene are LNHDA and SQIVND (reference sequence). V was trimmed by 7 bases and J by 8 bases, leaving 23 bases between them. CDR3: CASKTTGASTGGYTF. CDR3 bases: TGTGCCAGTAAAACGACAGGAGCCTCCACTGGGGGCTACACCTTC.

J is TRBJ1-1 and V is TRBV5-1; D is possibly TRBD1 (5 bases). Trimming pared 2 bases from V and 4 bases from J, leaving 15 bases between. Germline values: CDR1 SGHRS, CDR2 YFSETQ. CDR3 length equals 15 residues. The CDR3, as DNA: TGCGCCAGCAGCTTCCCGCGCCAGGGAGGCACTGAAGCTTTCTTT. It is translated as CASSFPRQGGTEAFF.

The chain carries TRBV10-2 and TRBJ1-1, with D perhaps TRBD1 (6 bases). The V gene's germline CDR1 is WSHSY and CDR2 SAAADI. Between the trimmed V and J ends, which lost 7 bases and 1 base, there was a span of 13 bases. CDR3 size: 14 residues. The CDR3 DNA reads TGCGCCAGCATCCAGGGGACCTGGAACACTGAAGCTTTCTTT. Translation gives CASIQGTWNTEAFF.

The chain joins TRBV6-2 or TRBV6-3 to TRBJ1-5; D unresolved. Germline CDR1 reads MNHEY; CDR2 reads SVGEGT. The CDR3 is 13 residues long. Trimming pared 2 bases from V and 7 bases from J, leaving 9 bases between. CDR3 amino acids: CASSYPISQPQHF. The CDR3 coding sequence is TGTGCCAGCAGTTACCCAATTAGCCAGCCCCAGCATTTT.

The CDR3 spells CASSISAGQVLAQYF. The CDR3 DNA is TGTGCCAGTAGTATATCAGCTGGACAGGTATTGGCCCAGTACTTC. This chain joins TRBV19 and TRBJ2-5, with 7 bases that match TRBD1. Germline values: CDR1 LNHDA, CDR2 SQIVND (reference sequence). The CDR3 runs to 15 residues. Trimming took 2 bases from V and 9 from J; bases not matched to a gene: 12.

CDR3 loop: CASSAIQGGPQHF. DNA for the CDR3: TGTGCCAGCAGCGCCATTCAGGGGGGGCCCCAGCATTTT. V is TRBV7-2 and J is TRBJ1-5; 7 bases are shared with TRBD1. Germline CDR1 reads SGHTA; CDR2 reads FQGNSA. The junction had 7 bases not matched to a gene; V was cut back by 5 bases and J by 9 bases. The CDR3 covers 13 residues. Complete variable domain (other parts from reference TRBV7-2 and TRBJ1-5): GAGVSQSPSNKVTEKGKDVELRCDPISGHTALYWYRQSLGQGLEFLIYFQGNSAPDKSGLPSDRFSAERTGGSVSTLTIQRTQQEDSAVYLCASSAIQGGPQHFGDGTRLSIL.

This clone has just one count. At one of its ends the junction is not consistent with the germline gene, which may arise from a read error. The chain uses TRBV5-4 and TRBJ1-3, with 8 bases identical to TRBD1. The CDR3 covers 13 residues. The germline CDR1 and CDR2 sequences are SGHNT and YYREEE (reference sequence). The CDR3 protein is CASSLGWTGTPSF. Written as DNA, the CDR3 is TGTGCCAGCAGCTTGGGGTGGACAGGGACTCCCTCATTT.

This clone was seen a handful of times. The V gene is TRBV7-2, the J gene TRBJ2-3, with 9 bases identical to TRBD1. Trimming cost V 3 bases and J 2 bases; bases outside gene matches: 6. The length of the CDR3 is 16 residues. Looked up from germline, CDR1 is SGHTA and CDR2 is FQGNSA. This chain's CDR3 is CASSLDRGSYTDTQYF. The CDR3 region has the DNA TGTGCCAGCAGCTTGGACAGGGGAAGTTACACAGATACGCAGTATTTT.

This chain links TRBV12-5 with TRBJ2-5, with TRBD2 matching over 9 bases. The J segment lost 4 bases and the V segment lost 6 bases, leaving 6 bases of the junction unmatched. The germline CDR1 and CDR2 sequences are LGHNT and FRNRAP. The CDR3 covers 14 residues. The CDR3 bases are TGTGCTAGTGGCCCCGGGACTAGCCTAGAGACCCAGTACTTC. Residues: CASGPGTSLETQYF.

Written as DNA, the CDR3 is TGCGCCAGCAGCTTGGGGCAGGAAAATTCACCCCTCCACTTT. It encodes CASSLGQENSPLHF. The V call is TRBV5-1, the J call TRBJ1-6; no firm D call. Germline-derived CDR1 and CDR2 are SGHRS and YFSETQ. This CDR3 spans 14 amino acids. Trimming pared 0 bases from V and 7 bases from J, leaving 8 bases between.